The 9 T cell receptor beta chains listed next were all sequenced from one sample in a study of CD8+ T cells in alopecia areata. Treatment described: oral pan-JAK inhibitor, 5-10 mg twice daily. Extracted from the samples, RNA was reverse transcribed into cDNA to serve as the sequencing template. This table comes from immunoSEQ multiplex PCR, and its TCRdb copy is limited to in-frame clones, with some not included. This table has a few hundred thousand clones, approximately 67% appearing once. The sample consisted of CD4+ T cells sorted from blood, taken between weeks 44 and 45, from a patient treated with tofacitinib. The source is a human donor with alopecia areata.

This clone came up a few times. The CDR3 DNA follows: TGTGCCAGCAGCCAACTCGACAGTCAAGAGACCCAGTACTTC. Translation gives CASSQLDSQETQYF. The gene calls are TRBV7-2 and TRBJ2-5; tentatively, D is TRBD1 (5 bases). Trimming stripped 5 bases from V and 2 bases from J, with 12 bases between. The germline V gene encodes CDR1 SGHTA and CDR2 FQGNSA. The CDR3 consists of 14 residues.

This clone has only one observation. Additional DNA sequences in this sample encode the identical CDR3. V usage is TRBV30 and J usage is TRBJ2-7, with D perhaps assigned TRBD1 or TRBD2 (5 bases each). This CDR3 comprises 15 residues. V shed 3 bases and J shed 2 bases, with 17 bases lying between them. Per the germline V gene, CDR1 is GTSNPN and CDR2 is SVGIG (reference sequence). DNA of the CDR3: TGTGCCTGGAGACCGGGGCACCAACCGCCCTACGAGCAGTACTTC. It translates to CAWRPGHQPPYEQYF. Supplemented by reference TRBV30 and TRBJ2-7, the full variable domain reads SQTIHQWPATLVQPVGSPLSLECTVEGTSNPNLYWYRQAAGRGLQLLFYSVGIGQISSEVPQNLSASRPQDRQFILSSKKLLLSDSGFYLCAWRPGHQPPYEQYFGPGTRLTVT.

This sequence joins TRBV11-2 and TRBJ2-2, with 10 bases that match TRBD1. The V gene's germline CDR1 is SGHAT and CDR2 FQNNGV. V dropped 3 bases and J dropped 6; count of bases not matched to a gene: 1. The CDR3 is made up of 14 amino acids. The CDR3 is CASSLTGGPGELFF. DNA for the CDR3: TGTGCCAGCAGCTTGACAGGGGGCCCCGGGGAGCTGTTTTTT.

This clone was observed a few times. V usage is TRBV28 and J usage is TRBJ2-5; D not certain. CDR1 and CDR2 (germline): MDHEN, SYDVKM. Trimming took off 7 bases at V and 5 bases at J, with 8 bases between the two ends. CDR3 length: 11 amino acids. CDR3 loop: CASTGRETQYF. CDR3 nucleotide sequence: TGTGCCAGCACCGGCCGGGAGACCCAGTACTTC.

The CDR3 bases are TGTGCCAGCAGTTACGGGCAGCCACCCACAGATACGCAGTATTTT. Translation gives CASSYGQPPTDTQYF. This sequence joins TRBV6-5 and TRBJ2-3; D uncertain. The V and J ends lost 2 bases and 2 bases respectively, with 11 bases between them. The CDR3 is 15 residues long. CDR1 MNHEY and CDR2 SVGAGI come from the germline V gene.

The V call is TRBV29-1, the J call TRBJ1-2, with D uncertain. The CDR3 has 11 residues. V was trimmed by 7 bases and J by 7 bases, leaving 13 bases between them. CDR1 and CDR2 (germline): SQVTM, ANQGSEA. CDR3 region: CSGRTAFGYTF. The CDR3 DNA sequence: TGCAGCGGAAGGACCGCATTTGGCTACACCTTC.

The gene calls are TRBV7-7 and TRBJ2-3; 9 bases match TRBD1. The CDR3 is 15 amino acids. Germline V gene data show CDR1 as SSHAT and CDR2 as FNYEAQ (reference sequence). With 5 bases clipped from V and 8 bases from J, the junction kept 11 bases outside the gene matches. The CDR3 DNA is TGTGCCAGCAGCCGGGACAGGGAATGGGGCGGTACGCAGTATTTT. Its protein is CASSRDREWGGTQYF.

This clone was seen a single time. This chain joins TRBV6-1 and TRBJ2-7, with D perhaps given as TRBD1 or TRBD2 (6 bases each). The CDR3 covers 15 residues. Between the trimmed V and J ends, which lost 6 bases and 0 bases, there was a span of 15 bases. The germline CDR1 and CDR2 sequences are MNHNS and SASEGT. The CDR3 reads CASSPGHGGSYEQYF. DNA for the CDR3: TGTGCCAGCAGCCCGGGACACGGGGGCTCCTACGAGCAGTACTTC.

The genes are TRBV6-5 and TRBJ1-5, with D uncertain. The V gene's germline CDR1 is MNHEY and CDR2 SVGAGI. Trimming stripped 0 bases from V and 3 bases from J, with 3 bases between. This CDR3 comprises 13 residues. CDR3 coding DNA: TGTGCCAGCAGTTACTCGCACAATCAGCCCCAGCATTTT. As protein: CASSYSHNQPQHF.